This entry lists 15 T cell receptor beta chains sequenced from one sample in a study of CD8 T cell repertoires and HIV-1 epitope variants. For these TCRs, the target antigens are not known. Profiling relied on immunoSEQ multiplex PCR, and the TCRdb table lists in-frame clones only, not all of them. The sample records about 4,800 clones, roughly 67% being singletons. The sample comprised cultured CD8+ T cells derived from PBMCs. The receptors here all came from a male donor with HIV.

CDR3 protein: CASSFTGGDGYGYTF. The CDR3 bases are TGTGCCAGCAGCTTTACAGGGGGCGATGGCTATGGCTACACCTTC. The gene calls are TRBV4-2 and TRBJ1-2; TRBD1 aligns across 9 bases. The CDR3 consists of 15 residues. V lost 5 bases to trimming and J lost 4 bases; unmatched junction nucleotides: 8. The germline CDR1 and CDR2 sequences are LGHNA and YNFKEQ.

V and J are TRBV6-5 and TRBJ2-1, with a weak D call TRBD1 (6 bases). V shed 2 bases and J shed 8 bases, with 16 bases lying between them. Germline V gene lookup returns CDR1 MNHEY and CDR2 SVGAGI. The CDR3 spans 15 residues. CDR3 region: CASSYGGRGYDEQFF. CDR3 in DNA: TGTGCCAGCAGTTACGGGGGCAGGGGTTATGATGAGCAGTTCTTC.

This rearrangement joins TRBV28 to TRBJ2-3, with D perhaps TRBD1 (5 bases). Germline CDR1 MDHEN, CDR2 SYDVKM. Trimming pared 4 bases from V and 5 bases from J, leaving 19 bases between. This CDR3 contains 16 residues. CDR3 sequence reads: CASSSPDRTQGDTQYF. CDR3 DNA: TGTGCCAGCAGTTCCCCAGACAGAACCCAGGGAGATACGCAGTATTTT.

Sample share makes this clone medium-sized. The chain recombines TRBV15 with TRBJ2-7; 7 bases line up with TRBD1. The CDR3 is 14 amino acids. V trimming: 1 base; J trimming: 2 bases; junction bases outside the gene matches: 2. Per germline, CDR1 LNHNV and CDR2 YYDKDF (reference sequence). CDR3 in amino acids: CATSRVRGPYEQYF. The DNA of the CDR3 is TGTGCCACCAGCAGAGTTAGGGGGCCCTACGAGCAGTACTTC.

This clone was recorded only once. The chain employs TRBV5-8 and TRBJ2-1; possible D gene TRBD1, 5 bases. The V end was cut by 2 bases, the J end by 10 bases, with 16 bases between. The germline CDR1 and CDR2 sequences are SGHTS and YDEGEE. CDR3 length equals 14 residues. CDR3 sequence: CASSFGQGLGEQFF. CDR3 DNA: TGTGCCAGCAGCTTCGGGCAGGGCCTTGGGGAGCAGTTCTTC. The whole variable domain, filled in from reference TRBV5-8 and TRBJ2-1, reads EAGVTQSPTHLIKTRGQQATLRCSPISGHTSVYWYQQALGLGLQFLLWYDEGEERNRGNFPPRFSGRQFPNYSSELNVNALELEDSALYLCASSFGQGLGEQFFGPGTRLTVL.

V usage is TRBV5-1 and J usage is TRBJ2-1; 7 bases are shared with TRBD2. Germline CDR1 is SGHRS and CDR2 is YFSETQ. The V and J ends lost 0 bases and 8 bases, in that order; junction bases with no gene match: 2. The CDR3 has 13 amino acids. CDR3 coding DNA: TGCGCCAGCAGCTTGGGACTAGCAGATGAGCAGTTCTTC. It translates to CASSLGLADEQFF.

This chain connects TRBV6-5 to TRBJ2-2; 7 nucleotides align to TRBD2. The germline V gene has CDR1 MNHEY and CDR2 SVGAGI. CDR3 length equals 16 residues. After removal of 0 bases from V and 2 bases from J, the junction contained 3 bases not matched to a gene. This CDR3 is CASSYSGGGNTGELFF. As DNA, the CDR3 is TGTGCCAGCAGTTACTCTGGGGGGGGAAACACCGGGGAGCTGTTTTTT.

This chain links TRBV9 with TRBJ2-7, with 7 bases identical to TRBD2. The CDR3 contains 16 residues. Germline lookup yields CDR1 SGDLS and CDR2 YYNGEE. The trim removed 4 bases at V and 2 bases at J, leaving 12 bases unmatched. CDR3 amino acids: CASSPSSGRGAYEQYF. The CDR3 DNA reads TGTGCCAGCAGCCCTTCTAGCGGCCGAGGAGCCTACGAGCAGTACTTC. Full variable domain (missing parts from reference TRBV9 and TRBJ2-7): DSGVTQTPKHLITATGQRVTLRCSPRSGDLSVYWYQQSLDQGLQFLIQYYNGEERAKGNILERFSAQQFPDLHSELNLSSLELGDSALYFCASSPSSGRGAYEQYFGPGTRLTVT.

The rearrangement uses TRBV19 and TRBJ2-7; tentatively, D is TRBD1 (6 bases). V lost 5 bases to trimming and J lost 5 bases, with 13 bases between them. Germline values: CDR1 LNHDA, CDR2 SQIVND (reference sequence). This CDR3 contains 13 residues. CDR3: CASSDTGFHEQYF. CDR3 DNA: TGTGCCAGTAGTGACACAGGGTTCCACGAGCAGTACTTC. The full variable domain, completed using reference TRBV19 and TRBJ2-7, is DGGITQSPKYLFRKEGQNVTLSCEQNLNHDAMYWYRQDPGQGLRLIYYSQIVNDFQKGDIAEGYSVSREKKESFPLTVTSAQKNPTAFYLCASSDTGFHEQYFGPGTRLTVT.

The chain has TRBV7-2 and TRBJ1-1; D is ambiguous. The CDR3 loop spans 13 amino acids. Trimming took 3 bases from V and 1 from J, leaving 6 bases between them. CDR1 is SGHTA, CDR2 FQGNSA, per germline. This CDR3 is CASSFGTNTEAFF. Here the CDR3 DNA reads TGTGCCAGCAGCTTCGGAACGAACACTGAAGCTTTCTTT.

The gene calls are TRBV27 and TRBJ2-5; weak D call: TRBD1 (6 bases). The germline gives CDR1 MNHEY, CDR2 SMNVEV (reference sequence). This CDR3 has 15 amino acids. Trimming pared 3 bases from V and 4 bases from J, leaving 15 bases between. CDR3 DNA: TGTGCCAGCAGTTTGTCTACAGGGATGGGAGAGACCCAGTACTTC. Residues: CASSLSTGMGETQYF.

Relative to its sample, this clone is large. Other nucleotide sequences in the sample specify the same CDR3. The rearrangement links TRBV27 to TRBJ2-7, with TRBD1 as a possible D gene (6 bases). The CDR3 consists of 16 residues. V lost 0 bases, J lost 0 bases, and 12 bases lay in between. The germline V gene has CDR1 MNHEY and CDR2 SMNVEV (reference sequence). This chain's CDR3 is CASSLSQGTLSYEQYF. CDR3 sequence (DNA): TGTGCCAGCAGTTTATCACAGGGAACCCTCTCCTACGAGCAGTACTTC.

The CDR3 DNA sequence: TGTGCTAGTGGTACACCGGAGACAGGTGAAAAAGGCTACACCTTC. As protein: CASGTPETGEKGYTF. The chain carries TRBV12-5 and TRBJ1-2; possibly TRBD1 for D (6 bases). There are 15 residues in the CDR3. Germline lookup yields CDR1 LGHNT and CDR2 FRNRAP. V was pared by 5 bases and J by 8 bases, with 21 bases between.

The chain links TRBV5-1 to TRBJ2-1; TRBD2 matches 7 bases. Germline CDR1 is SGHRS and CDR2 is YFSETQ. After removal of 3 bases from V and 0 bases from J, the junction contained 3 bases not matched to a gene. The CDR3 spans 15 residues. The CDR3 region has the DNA TGCGCCAGCAGCTGGGAGCGGGGCTCCTACAATGAGCAGTTCTTC. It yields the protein CASSWERGSYNEQFF. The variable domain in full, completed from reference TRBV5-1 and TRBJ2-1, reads KAGVTQTPRYLIKTRGQQVTLSCSPISGHRSVSWYQQTPGQGLQFLFEYFSETQRNKGNFPGRFSGRQFSNSRSEMNVSTLELGDSALYLCASSWERGSYNEQFFGPGTRLTVL.

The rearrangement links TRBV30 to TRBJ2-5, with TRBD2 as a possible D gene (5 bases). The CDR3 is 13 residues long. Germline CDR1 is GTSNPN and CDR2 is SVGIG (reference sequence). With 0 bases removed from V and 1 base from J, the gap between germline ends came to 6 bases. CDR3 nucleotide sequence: TGTGCCTGGAGTGTTGAGGGCCAAGAGACCCAGTACTTC. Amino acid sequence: CAWSVEGQETQYF.